A selection of T cell receptor beta chains follows, all from one sample in a study of human T cells and chemical hapten exposure. TCRdb re-called the RACE reads with MiXCR, one entry per CDR3 protein. The table shows tens of thousands of distinct CDR3 sequences, with about 9.4% occurring only once. This specimen was whole blood, taken in connection with sensitization to the hapten diphenylcyclopropenone (DPC). Every receptor here comes from a woman aged 35 to 49 with alopecia areata. Some clones in this sample may be carry-over from other donors' samples. CDR3s include the opening cysteine and the closing phenylalanine or tryptophan. The D gene is left open where the match is weak. Some rows mark clone size as missing; the rest say once, few, many or name a class of expanded clone.

J gene: TRBJ2-3; CDR3 length: 14; clone size: many; V gene: TRBV7-2; D gene: NA; CDR3 DNA: TGTGCCAGCAGCTTACTTCAGAGCACAGATACGCAGTATTTT; CDR3 protein: CASSLLQSTDTQYF
J gene: TRBJ2-3; CDR3 length: 15; clone size: many; V gene: TRBV7-2; D gene: TRBD2; CDR3 DNA: TGTGCCAGCAGCTTACGAGCGGGGGGTTTAGATACGCAGTATTTT; CDR3 protein: CASSLRAGGLDTQYF
J gene: TRBJ2-2; CDR3 length: 16; clone size: NA; V gene: TRBV11-3; D gene: NA; CDR3 DNA: TGTGCCAGCAGCCCGACGGGGGCCGAGAACACCGGGGAGCTGTTTTTT; CDR3 protein: CASSPTGAENTGELFF
J gene: TRBJ2-5; CDR3 length: 14; clone size: many; V gene: TRBV28; D gene: NA; CDR3 DNA: TGTGCCAGCAGTTTGGGGGCTAAAAAAGAGACCCAGTACTTC; CDR3 protein: CASSLGAKKETQYF
J gene: TRBJ1-5; CDR3 length: 15; clone size: NA; V gene: TRBV6-6; D gene: NA; CDR3 DNA: TGTGCCAGCAGTTACGGGAGTTATAGCAATCAGCCCCAGCATTTT; CDR3 protein: CASSYGSYSNQPQHF
J gene: TRBJ2-6; CDR3 length: 16; clone size: many; V gene: TRBV29-1; D gene: TRBD1; CDR3 DNA: TGCAGCGTTGCTGACAGGGAATTCTCTGGGGCCAACGTCCTGACTTTC; CDR3 protein: CSVADREFSGANVLTF
J gene: TRBJ1-1; CDR3 length: 16; clone size: many; V gene: TRBV7-8; D gene: NA; CDR3 DNA: TGTGCCAGCAGCCCCACAGGTGCCAGGGTAGGAACTGAAGCTTTCTTT; CDR3 protein: CASSPTGARVGTEAFF
J gene: TRBJ1-1; CDR3 length: 12; clone size: many; V gene: TRBV6-6; D gene: TRBD1; CDR3 DNA: TGTGCCAGCAGTACCCAGGGGGCGCCGACTGCCTTT; CDR3 protein: CASSTQGAPTAF
J gene: TRBJ1-1; CDR3 length: 15; clone size: NA; V gene: TRBV5-1; D gene: NA; CDR3 DNA: TGCGCCAGCAGCTACTCAGGGGTTGGAGACACTGAAGCTTTCTTT; CDR3 protein: CASSYSGVGDTEAFF
J gene: TRBJ1-6; CDR3 length: 14; clone size: many; V gene: TRBV27; D gene: TRBD1; CDR3 DNA: TGTGCCAGCAGTTATGACAGGGCGGGTTCACCCCTCCACTTT; CDR3 protein: CASSYDRAGSPLHF
J gene: TRBJ2-7; CDR3 length: 13; clone size: many; V gene: TRBV19; D gene: NA; CDR3 DNA: TGTGCCAGTAGTATCGACACTTTCTACGAGCAGTACTTC; CDR3 protein: CASSIDTFYEQYF
J gene: TRBJ2-1; CDR3 length: 14; clone size: many; V gene: TRBV7-9; D gene: TRBD2; CDR3 DNA: TGTGCCAGCCCTCGGGGGGGCCCATACAATGAGCAGTTCTTC; CDR3 protein: CASPRGGPYNEQFF
J gene: TRBJ1-1; CDR3 length: 17; clone size: many; V gene: TRBV4-2; D gene: NA; CDR3 DNA: TGTGCCAGCAGCCAAGCCGGGTGGGGGAAAGGTGACTCTGAAGCTTTCTTT; CDR3 protein: CASSQAGWGKGDSEAFF
J gene: TRBJ2-7; CDR3 length: 14; clone size: NA; V gene: TRBV20-1; D gene: TRBD2; CDR3 DNA: TGCAGTGCTGGGACTAGCCCCGGACTCCACGAGCAGTACTTC; CDR3 protein: CSAGTSPGLHEQYF
J gene: TRBJ2-6; CDR3 length: 15; clone size: many; V gene: TRBV7-2; D gene: NA; CDR3 DNA: TGTGCCAGCAGCTCCCCGGGCTCTGGGGCCAACGTCCTGACTTTC; CDR3 protein: CASSSPGSGANVLTF
J gene: TRBJ1-3; CDR3 length: 14; clone size: NA; V gene: TRBV7-2; D gene: NA; CDR3 DNA: TGTGCCAGCAGCTTATTCCGTTCTGGAAACACCATATATTTT; CDR3 protein: CASSLFRSGNTIYF
J gene: TRBJ1-1; CDR3 length: 15; clone size: many; V gene: TRBV6-5; D gene: TRBD1; CDR3 DNA: TGTGCCAGCAGTAGAGGCGGGACAGGGGTAACTGAAGCTTTCTTT; CDR3 protein: CASSRGGTGVTEAFF
J gene: TRBJ1-1; CDR3 length: 14; clone size: many; V gene: TRBV7-2; D gene: NA; CDR3 DNA: TGTGCCAGCAGCCCATGGGCCATGAACACTGAAGCTTTCTTT; CDR3 protein: CASSPWAMNTEAFF
J gene: TRBJ2-7; CDR3 length: 15; clone size: few; V gene: TRBV28; D gene: NA; CDR3 DNA: TGTGCCAGCAGTATGGACAGTGGGGATGGGTACGAGCAGTACTTC; CDR3 protein: CASSMDSGDGYEQYF
J gene: TRBJ1-1; CDR3 length: 13; clone size: many; V gene: TRBV10-3; D gene: NA; CDR3 DNA: TGTGCCATCAGTGAGTCCTGGGGGATCGAAGCTTTCTTT; CDR3 protein: CAISESWGIEAFF
J gene: TRBJ1-4; CDR3 length: 16; clone size: many; V gene: TRBV5-1; D gene: NA; CDR3 DNA: TGCGCCAGCGCCAAGCAGGCGGGGTTGACTAATGAAAAACTGTTTTTT; CDR3 protein: CASAKQAGLTNEKLFF
J gene: TRBJ2-1; CDR3 length: 15; clone size: many; V gene: TRBV19; D gene: TRBD2; CDR3 DNA: TGTGCCAGTAGTACCCTAGCGGGGGGGCCGAATGAGCAGTTCTTC; CDR3 protein: CASSTLAGGPNEQFF
J gene: TRBJ2-7; CDR3 length: 12; clone size: NA; V gene: TRBV10-3; D gene: NA; CDR3 DNA: TGTGCCATCAGAGAGGACAGTCACGAGCAGTACTTC; CDR3 protein: CAIREDSHEQYF
J gene: TRBJ1-1; CDR3 length: 13; clone size: few; V gene: TRBV18; D gene: NA; CDR3 DNA: TGTGCCAGCTCACCGGACATAAACACTGAAGCTTTCTTT; CDR3 protein: CASSPDINTEAFF
J gene: TRBJ2-3; CDR3 length: 11; clone size: NA; V gene: TRBV10-3; D gene: NA; CDR3 DNA: TGTGCCATAGGGGACGGATTTACGCAGTATTTT; CDR3 protein: CAIGDGFTQYF
J gene: TRBJ1-1; CDR3 length: 13; clone size: NA; V gene: TRBV10-3; D gene: NA; CDR3 DNA: TGTGCCACTAAGGGAAAAATGAACACTGAAGCTTTCTTT; CDR3 protein: CATKGKMNTEAFF
J gene: TRBJ1-1; CDR3 length: 15; clone size: NA; V gene: TRBV12-3/TRBV12-4; D gene: TRBD1; CDR3 DNA: TGTGCCAGCAGTCCTCTACAGGGGGCGATTACTGAAGCTTTCTTT; CDR3 protein: CASSPLQGAITEAFF
J gene: TRBJ1-2; CDR3 length: 13; clone size: NA; V gene: TRBV7-6; D gene: NA; CDR3 DNA: TGTGCCAGCAGCTTACAGGGATCATCAGGCTACACCTTC; CDR3 protein: CASSLQGSSGYTF
J gene: TRBJ1-5; CDR3 length: 17; clone size: many; V gene: TRBV27; D gene: NA; CDR3 DNA: TGTGCCAGCAGTTTATCACAGGGACACCCTCCCAATCAGCCCCAGCATTTT; CDR3 protein: CASSLSQGHPPNQPQHF
J gene: TRBJ1-5; CDR3 length: 16; clone size: many; V gene: TRBV20-1; D gene: TRBD1; CDR3 DNA: TGCAGTGCTAGAGAGGCCCGGACAGGCGGCAATCAGCCCCAGCATTTT; CDR3 protein: CSAREARTGGNQPQHF
J gene: TRBJ1-1; CDR3 length: 14; clone size: many; V gene: TRBV12-3/TRBV12-4; D gene: NA; CDR3 DNA: TGTGCCAGCAGTTCCGACCCGGGGCGACCTGAAGCTTTCTTT; CDR3 protein: CASSSDPGRPEAFF
J gene: TRBJ2-5; CDR3 length: 13; clone size: NA; V gene: TRBV12-5; D gene: NA; CDR3 DNA: TGTGCTAGTGCCTCCGGGTCAATGGGGACCCAGTACTTC; CDR3 protein: CASASGSMGTQYF
J gene: TRBJ1-3; CDR3 length: 14; clone size: many; V gene: TRBV5-4; D gene: NA; CDR3 DNA: TGTGCCAGCAGCTTCAACAGGGCCGGAAACACCATATATTTT; CDR3 protein: CASSFNRAGNTIYF
J gene: TRBJ2-1; CDR3 length: 19; clone size: many; V gene: TRBV24-1; D gene: TRBD2; CDR3 DNA: TGTGCCACCAGTGATTTACCCCTAGCGGGGGGTTACTCCTACAATGAGCAGTTCTTC; CDR3 protein: CATSDLPLAGGYSYNEQFF
J gene: TRBJ2-1; CDR3 length: 15; clone size: many; V gene: TRBV11-3; D gene: NA; CDR3 DNA: TGTGCCAGCAGCTTAGAGAGTGACGGGGGCCATGAGCAGTTCTTC; CDR3 protein: CASSLESDGGHEQFF
J gene: TRBJ2-4; CDR3 length: 17; clone size: many; V gene: TRBV5-1; D gene: TRBD1; CDR3 DNA: TGCGCCAGCAGCTTGGGAAGGACAGGGGGATTGGAAAACATTCAGTACTTC; CDR3 protein: CASSLGRTGGLENIQYF
J gene: TRBJ1-6; CDR3 length: 16; clone size: few; V gene: TRBV4-3; D gene: TRBD1; CDR3 DNA: TGCGCCAGCAGCCAAGAGGCAGGGGGAAGTAATTCACCCCTCCACTTT; CDR3 protein: CASSQEAGGSNSPLHF
J gene: TRBJ1-6; CDR3 length: 12; clone size: NA; V gene: TRBV12-3/TRBV12-4; D gene: NA; CDR3 DNA: TGTGCCAGCAGTTTAGTCAGATCACCCCTCCACTTT; CDR3 protein: CASSLVRSPLHF
J gene: TRBJ1-6; CDR3 length: 14; clone size: many; V gene: TRBV13; D gene: TRBD1; CDR3 DNA: TGTGCCAGCAGACAGGGGGCGAGGAATTCACCCCTCCACTTT; CDR3 protein: CASRQGARNSPLHF
J gene: TRBJ2-1; CDR3 length: 11; clone size: many; V gene: TRBV7-9; D gene: NA; CDR3 DNA: TGTGCCAGCAGCTACGCGATGCGGCAGTTCTTC; CDR3 protein: CASSYAMRQFF
J gene: TRBJ1-6; CDR3 length: 13; clone size: many; V gene: TRBV11-2; D gene: NA; CDR3 DNA: TGTGCCAGCAGCTTAGATCGTAATTCACCCCTCCACTTT; CDR3 protein: CASSLDRNSPLHF
J gene: TRBJ2-6; CDR3 length: 13; clone size: few; V gene: TRBV28; D gene: NA; CDR3 DNA: TGTGCCAGCATGCTCTCTGGGGCCAACGTCCTGACTTTC; CDR3 protein: CASMLSGANVLTF
J gene: TRBJ2-3; CDR3 length: 17; clone size: NA; V gene: TRBV7-9; D gene: TRBD2; CDR3 DNA: TGTGCCAGCAGCTTCGGACTAGCGGACTCTAGCACAGATACGCAGTATTTT; CDR3 protein: CASSFGLADSSTDTQYF
J gene: TRBJ1-2; CDR3 length: 12; clone size: many; V gene: TRBV6-6; D gene: NA; CDR3 DNA: TGTGCCACCTCACGGGAGGACTATGGCTACACCTTC; CDR3 protein: CATSREDYGYTF
J gene: TRBJ2-4; CDR3 length: 14; clone size: many; V gene: TRBV4-2; D gene: NA; CDR3 DNA: TGTGCCAGCAGCCAAGCCTCCGGGGCTGACATTCAGTACTTC; CDR3 protein: CASSQASGADIQYF
J gene: TRBJ1-5; CDR3 length: 14; clone size: few; V gene: TRBV28; D gene: NA; CDR3 DNA: TGTGCCAGCAGTTTTACGGGCCCGATTCAGCCCCAGCATTTT; CDR3 protein: CASSFTGPIQPQHF
J gene: TRBJ2-3; CDR3 length: 12; clone size: few; V gene: TRBV12-3/TRBV12-4; D gene: NA; CDR3 DNA: TGTGCCAGCGCCCCGGGGACAGATACGCAGTATTTT; CDR3 protein: CASAPGTDTQYF
J gene: TRBJ1-5; CDR3 length: 14; clone size: many; V gene: TRBV7-2; D gene: NA; CDR3 DNA: TGTGCCAGCAGCTTAGGGGGGGGCAATCAGCCCCAGCATTTT; CDR3 protein: CASSLGGGNQPQHF
J gene: TRBJ1-2; CDR3 length: 14; clone size: NA; V gene: TRBV6-5; D gene: NA; CDR3 DNA: TGTGCCAGCAGTTACGGGCTAGCGGGCTATGGCTACACCTTC; CDR3 protein: CASSYGLAGYGYTF